This T cell receptor (beta chain) came from a study of a mutant IDH1 vaccine in newly diagnosed glioma (dated by TCRdb to the early 2020s). Study-level background: Of the roughly 30 treated patients, approximately 62% were male and approximately 40% were female, and the mean age was approximately 41 years. Before enrollment, patients had received standard therapy of radiotherapy alone, temozolomide alone, or radiochemotherapy with temozolomide; most received the combination. Peripheral blood was collected at six visits: V03 (baseline), V05, V07, V10, V12 and V13. Longitudinal TCRB deep sequencing was done for 25 treated patients, wherever samples were available for exploratory analyses. Study-wide findings and limitations: Vaccine-induced immune responses across multiple MHC alleles were detected in about 93% of patients. Pseudoprogression seemed to be unrelated to changes in the top peripheral T cell clonotypes found by TCRB sequencing. Availability determined which PBMC samples were chosen for TCRB deep sequencing. According to the authors, sample limitations meant that analyses of patient blood samples could not be reproduced.

The time point label, as the study defines it: baseline, week 1 (first vaccination visit). Interpreted using the paper, the treatment or condition label stands for: pre-vaccination baseline after standard-of-care therapy. Donors had newly diagnosed WHO grade 3 or 4 IDH1-mutant astrocytomas with loss of nuclear ATRX. The samples were drawn from NOA16, a multicentre, single-arm, open-label phase I trial in Germany that tested a mutant IDH1 peptide vaccine in humans for the first time. Blood drawn at visit V03 was used as the baseline sample for immunogenicity testing. Genomic DNA for TCRB sequencing was isolated from EDTA blood with the DNeasy Blood and Tissue Kit. This clone appeared a single time. Its recognized antigen is unknown. The input lacks base qualities; no much larger clone sits a single base away. Receptor libraries were prepared by the immunoSEQ multiplex PCR assay. The hsTCRB Kit was used according to the manufacturer's protocol to amplify rearranged TCR beta chain sequences. TCRB libraries were sequenced on an Illumina MiSeq. The paper's processing steps were these. Demultiplexing, trimming and gene mapping were performed with the kit vendor's proprietary platform. The immuneACCESS repertoire file appears here via TCRdb, limited to in-frame rearrangements. These files lack a portion of the clones; in checked studies, under half of the deficit traces to unresolved V genes, and the cause of the others is not known. The V and J calls and clone size were taken over from that table, and D and trimming were inferred from the DNA. The sample table lists 50,000 or so clones, just over 85% of them with a count of one. The ten most abundant clones make up less than 3% of the sample.

The CDR3 has 12 amino acids, counting the end cysteine and phenylalanine. Kept here is only the CDR3 DNA, which spans 36 bases and is read in frame from base 1. From a lookup of the germline V gene, CDR1 and CDR2 are MNHNS and SASEGT. Relative to germline, V is 4 bases shorter and J is 4 bases shorter, with 7 bases between their ends. This receptor was taken from a man in his forties with glioma. The chain was built from TRBV6-1 and TRBJ1-1, with the D segment identity uncertain. The sample consisted of PBMCs, taken from a glioma patient treated with radiotherapy, temozolomide or both. The sequenced DNA is TGTGCCAGCAGTGTTGCAGGCACTGAAGCTTTCTTT. It specifies CASSVAGTEAFF.